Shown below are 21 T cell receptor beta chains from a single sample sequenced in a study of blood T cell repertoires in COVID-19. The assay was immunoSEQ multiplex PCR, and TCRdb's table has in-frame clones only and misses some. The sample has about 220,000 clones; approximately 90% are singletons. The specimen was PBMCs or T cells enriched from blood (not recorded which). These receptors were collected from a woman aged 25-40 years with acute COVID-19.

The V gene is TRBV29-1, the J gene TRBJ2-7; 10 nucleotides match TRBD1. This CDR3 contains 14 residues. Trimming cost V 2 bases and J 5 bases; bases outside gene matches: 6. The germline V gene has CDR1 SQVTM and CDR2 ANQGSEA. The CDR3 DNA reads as TGCAGCGTTGAATCGGGACAGGGGACGAACGAGCAGTACTTC. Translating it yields CSVESGQGTNEQYF.

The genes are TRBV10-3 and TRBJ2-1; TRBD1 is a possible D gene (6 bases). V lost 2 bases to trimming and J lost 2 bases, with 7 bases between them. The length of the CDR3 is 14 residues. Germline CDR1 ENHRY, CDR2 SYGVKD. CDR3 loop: CAISERDTYNEQFF. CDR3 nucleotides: TGTGCCATCAGTGAGCGGGACACCTACAATGAGCAGTTCTTC.

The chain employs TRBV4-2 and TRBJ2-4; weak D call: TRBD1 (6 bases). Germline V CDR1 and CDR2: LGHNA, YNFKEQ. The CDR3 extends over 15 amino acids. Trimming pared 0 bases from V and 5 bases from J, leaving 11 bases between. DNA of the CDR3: TGTGCCAGCAGCCAAGATCCCAGGGGTCAAAACATTCAGTACTTC. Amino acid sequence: CASSQDPRGQNIQYF.

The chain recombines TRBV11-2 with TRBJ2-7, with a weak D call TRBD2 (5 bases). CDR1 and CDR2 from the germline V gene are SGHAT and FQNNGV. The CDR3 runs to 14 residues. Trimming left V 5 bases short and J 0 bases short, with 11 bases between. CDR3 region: CASSLGGLSYEQYF. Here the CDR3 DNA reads TGTGCCAGCAGCCTGGGCGGGCTCTCCTACGAGCAGTACTTC.

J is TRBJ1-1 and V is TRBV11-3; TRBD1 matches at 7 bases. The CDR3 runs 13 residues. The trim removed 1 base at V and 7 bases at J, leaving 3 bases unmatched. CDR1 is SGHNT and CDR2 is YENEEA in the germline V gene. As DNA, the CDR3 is TGTGCCAGCAGCTTAGTACGGGACAGTGAAGCTTTCTTT. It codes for CASSLVRDSEAFF.

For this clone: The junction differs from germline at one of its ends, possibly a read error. CDR3: CASSPSGGSPVF. The CDR3 DNA reads TGCGCCAGCAGCCCTTCGGGGGGGTCCCCCGTCTTC. The V and J genes are TRBV4-1 and TRBJ2-1, with TRBD2 matching over 8 bases. The CDR3 length is 12 residues. The germline V gene encodes CDR1 MGHRA and CDR2 YSYEKL.

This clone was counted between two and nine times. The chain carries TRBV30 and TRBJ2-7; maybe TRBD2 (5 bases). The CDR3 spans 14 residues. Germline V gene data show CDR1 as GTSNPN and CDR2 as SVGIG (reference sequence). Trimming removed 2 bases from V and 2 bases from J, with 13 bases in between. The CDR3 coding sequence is TGTGCCTGGAGTAGACCGGGAAGGCCCTACGAGCAGTACTTC. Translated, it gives CAWSRPGRPYEQYF.

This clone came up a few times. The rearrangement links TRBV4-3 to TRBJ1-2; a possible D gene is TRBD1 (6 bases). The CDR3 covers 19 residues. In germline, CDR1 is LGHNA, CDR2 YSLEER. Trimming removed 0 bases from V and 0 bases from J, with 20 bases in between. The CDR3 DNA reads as TGCGCCAGCAGCCAAGATCTCAAGGCAGGGGAATTAGCTAACTATGGCTACACCTTC. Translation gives CASSQDLKAGELANYGYTF.

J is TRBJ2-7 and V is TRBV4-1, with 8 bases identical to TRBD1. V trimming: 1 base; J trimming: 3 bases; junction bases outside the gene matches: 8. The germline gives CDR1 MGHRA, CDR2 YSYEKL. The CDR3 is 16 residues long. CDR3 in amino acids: CASSQVLSTGDYEQYF. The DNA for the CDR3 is TGCGCCAGCAGCCAAGTGCTCTCGACAGGGGACTACGAGCAGTACTTC.

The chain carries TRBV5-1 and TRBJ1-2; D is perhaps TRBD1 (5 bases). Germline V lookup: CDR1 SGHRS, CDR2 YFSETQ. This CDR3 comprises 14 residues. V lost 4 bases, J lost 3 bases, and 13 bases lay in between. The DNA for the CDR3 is TGCGCCAGCAGCGGGGACTTATGGGACTATGGCTACACCTTC. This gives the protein CASSGDLWDYGYTF.

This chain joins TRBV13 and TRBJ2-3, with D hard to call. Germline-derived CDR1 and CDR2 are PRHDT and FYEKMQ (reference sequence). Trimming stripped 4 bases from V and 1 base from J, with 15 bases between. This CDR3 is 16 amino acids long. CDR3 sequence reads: CASSSSPDKRTDTQYF. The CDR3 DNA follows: TGTGCCAGCAGCTCCTCGCCTGACAAACGCACAGATACGCAGTATTTT.

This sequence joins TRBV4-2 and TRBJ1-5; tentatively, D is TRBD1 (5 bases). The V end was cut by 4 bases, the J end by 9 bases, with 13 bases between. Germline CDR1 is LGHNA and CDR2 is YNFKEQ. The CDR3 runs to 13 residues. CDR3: CASSPLGGRPQHF. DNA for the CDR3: TGTGCCAGCAGCCCACTCGGGGGACGGCCCCAGCATTTT.

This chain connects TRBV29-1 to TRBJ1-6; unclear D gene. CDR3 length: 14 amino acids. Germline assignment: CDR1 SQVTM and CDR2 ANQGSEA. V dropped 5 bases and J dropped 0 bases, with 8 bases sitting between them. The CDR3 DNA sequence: TGCAGCGTTCTTGTCGGCTCCTATAATTCACCCCTCCACTTT. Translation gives CSVLVGSYNSPLHF.

CDR3 amino acids: CASSVGPPNSPLHF. The CDR3 DNA reads as TGTGCCAGCAGCGTAGGTCCTCCGAATTCACCCCTCCACTTT. This chain uses TRBV9 with TRBJ1-6; D call uncertain. Germline lookup yields CDR1 SGDLS and CDR2 YYNGEE. V lost 0 bases, J lost 7 bases, and 8 bases lay in between. CDR3 length: 14 amino acids.

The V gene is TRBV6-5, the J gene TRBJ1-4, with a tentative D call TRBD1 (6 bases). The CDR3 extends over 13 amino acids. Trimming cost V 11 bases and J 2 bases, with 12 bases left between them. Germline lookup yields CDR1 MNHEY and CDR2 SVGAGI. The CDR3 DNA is TGTGCCGCTTGGGACACCACTAATGAAAAACTGTTTTTT. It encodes CAAWDTTNEKLFF.

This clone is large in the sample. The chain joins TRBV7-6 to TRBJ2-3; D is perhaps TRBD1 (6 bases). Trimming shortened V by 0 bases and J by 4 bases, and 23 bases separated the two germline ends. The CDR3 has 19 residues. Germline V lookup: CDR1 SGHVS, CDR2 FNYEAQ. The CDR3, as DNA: TGTGCCAGCAGCTTAGCGCCAATGGACAGAAACTTGAGGCCAGATACGCAGTATTTT. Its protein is CASSLAPMDRNLRPDTQYF.

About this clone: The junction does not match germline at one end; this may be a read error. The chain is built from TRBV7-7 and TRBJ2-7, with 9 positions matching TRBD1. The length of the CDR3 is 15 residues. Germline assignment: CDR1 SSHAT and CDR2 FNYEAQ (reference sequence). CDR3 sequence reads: CASSLPGTGTYEQYF. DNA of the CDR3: TGTGCTAGCAGCCTCCCAGGGACAGGGACCTACGAGCAGTACTTC.

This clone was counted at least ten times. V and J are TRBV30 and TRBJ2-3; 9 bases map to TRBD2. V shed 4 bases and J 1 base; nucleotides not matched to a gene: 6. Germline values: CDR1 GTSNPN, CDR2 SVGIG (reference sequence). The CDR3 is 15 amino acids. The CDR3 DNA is TGTGCCTGGACTCCGGGACTAGCTGGCACAGATACGCAGTATTTT. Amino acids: CAWTPGLAGTDTQYF.

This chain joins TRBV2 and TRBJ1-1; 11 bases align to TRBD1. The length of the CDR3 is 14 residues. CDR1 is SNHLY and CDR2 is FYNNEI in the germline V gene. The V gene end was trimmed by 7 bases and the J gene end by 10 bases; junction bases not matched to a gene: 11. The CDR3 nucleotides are TGTGCCAGCAAAAGGACAGGGGGCGCGTCGGGAGCTTTCTTT. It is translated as CASKRTGGASGAFF.

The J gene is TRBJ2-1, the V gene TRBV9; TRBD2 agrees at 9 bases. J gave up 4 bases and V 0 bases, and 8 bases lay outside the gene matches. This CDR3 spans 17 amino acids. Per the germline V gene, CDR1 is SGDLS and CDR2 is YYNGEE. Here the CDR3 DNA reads TGTGCCAGCAGCGTAGGCCCTAGCGGGAACCCTTACAATGAGCAGTTCTTC. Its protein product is CASSVGPSGNPYNEQFF.

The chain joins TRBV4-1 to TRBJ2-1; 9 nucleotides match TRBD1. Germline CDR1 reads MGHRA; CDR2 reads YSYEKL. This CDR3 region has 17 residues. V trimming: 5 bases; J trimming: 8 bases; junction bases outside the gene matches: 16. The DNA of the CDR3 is TGCGCCAGCAGCACCCCCACCGGAACAGGGGGCCTCCATGAGCAGTTCTTC. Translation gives CASSTPTGTGGLHEQFF.